This T cell receptor beta chain appears in the sequencing data of a study of T cell repertoires in cytomegalovirus infection. On the study more broadly: In public TCR beta signatures, there were indications of both CMV infection and matching HLA type.

TCRdb recomputed calls from the reads with MiXCR, one row per CDR3 protein. The data hold approximately 250,000 distinct CDR3 sequences, with roughly 23% observed a single time. CDR3 length equals 15 residues. Germline loops: CDR1 SGHTA, CDR2 FQGNSA. V lost 5 bases to trimming and J lost 0 bases, with 12 bases between them. The table lists this clonotype with many counts. The clonotype was recovered from a human donor in good health (CMV status not recorded). Some clones in this sample may be carry-over from other donors' samples. This chain links TRBV7-2 with TRBJ2-3, with no clear D. Specimen: CD8+ T cells from PBMCs. CDR3 region: CASSEDWGSTDTQYF. The CDR3 DNA follows: TGTGCCAGCAGCGAGGATTGGGGAAGCACAGATACGCAGTATTTT.